Listed below are T cell receptor beta chains from one sample, sequenced in a study of cytomegalovirus exposure and HLA in healthy donors. Sequencing was performed with immunoSEQ multiplex PCR; in TCRdb, only in-frame clones are kept and a portion is missing. Of some 180,000 clones in the sample, about three quarters were seen once. Sequenced material: PBMCs. These TCRs come from a man younger than 35 in good health and CMV-seronegative. CDR3s include the opening cysteine and the closing phenylalanine or tryptophan. D genes are given only for firm matches. Only part of the rows carry a size: once, few, many, or a class if the clone is expanded.

length | J | V | size | D | CDR3 | DNA
14 | TRBJ1-2 | TRBV5-4 | - | - | CASSLDSFTYGYTF | TGTGCCAGCAGCTTGGACAGCTTTACCTATGGCTACACCTTC
11 | TRBJ2-5 | TRBV10-3 | - | - | CASRGEETQYF | TGTGCCAGCCGGGGTGAAGAGACCCAGTACTTC
16 | TRBJ2-7 | TRBV5-6 | - | TRBD2 | CASSSLTSGPFYEQYF | TGTGCCAGCTCCTCTTTAACTAGCGGTCCCTTCTACGAGCAGTACTTC
15 | TRBJ2-7 | TRBV5-1 | - | TRBD1 | CASSPFPGQGHEQYF | TGCGCCAGCAGCCCTTTCCCGGGACAGGGGCACGAGCAGTACTTC
14 | TRBJ1-1 | TRBV5-8 | - | TRBD1 | CASSSQGAVTEAFF | TGTGCCAGCAGCTCCCAGGGGGCTGTCACTGAAGCTTTCTTT
13 | TRBJ1-4 | TRBV30 | - | - | CAWSRATNEKLFF | TGTGCCTGGAGCAGGGCAACTAATGAAAAACTGTTTTTT
19 | TRBJ2-7 | TRBV2 | - | - | CASNPRADSRIKGLREQYF | TGTGCCAGCAACCCAAGGGCGGACTCCCGTATTAAGGGACTTCGCGAGCAGTACTTC
16 | TRBJ2-5 | TRBV5-1 | - | - | CASSFSGTYGQETQYF | TGCGCCAGCAGCTTCTCCGGGACATATGGGCAAGAGACCCAGTACTTC
12 | TRBJ2-1 | TRBV6-4 | - | TRBD1 | CASSATGFEQFF | TGTGCCAGCAGTGCGACAGGGTTTGAGCAGTTCTTC
19 | TRBJ2-7 | TRBV11-2 | - | - | CASRSGGRATRTRSYEQYF | TGTGCCAGCAGGTCAGGTGGCAGGGCAACTCGCACTCGCTCCTACGAGCAGTACTTC
12 | TRBJ2-1 | TRBV19 | - | - | CASRQGSAEQFF | TGTGCCAGTAGGCAGGGTTCGGCTGAGCAGTTCTTC
14 | TRBJ2-7 | TRBV4-2 | - | TRBD2 | CASSQPSGAYEQYF | TGTGCCAGCAGCCAACCTAGCGGTGCCTACGAGCAGTACTTC
14 | TRBJ1-5 | TRBV15 | - | - | CATSEENSNQPQHF | TGTGCCACCAGCGAGGAGAATAGCAATCAGCCCCAGCATTTT
16 | TRBJ1-1 | TRBV4-3 | few | TRBD1 | CASSQSLTGWETEAFF | TGCGCCAGCAGCCAATCCCTGACAGGGTGGGAAACTGAAGCTTTCTTT
12 | TRBJ2-7 | TRBV25-1 | - | - | CASLSPIYEQYF | TGTGCCAGCCTGAGCCCGATCTACGAGCAGTACTTC
20 | TRBJ2-5 | TRBV7-8 | - | - | CASSLAHRGMPSGTGETQYF | TGTGCCAGCAGCTTAGCGCACAGGGGGATGCCTAGCGGGACGGGGGAGACCCAGTACTTC
17 | TRBJ2-5 | TRBV7-9 | once | TRBD1 | CASSLAPRTGARETQYF | TGTGCCAGCAGCTTAGCGCCGAGGACAGGGGCTAGGGAGACCCAGTACTTC
13 | TRBJ1-2 | TRBV19 | - | - | CASSGWVRPGYTF | TGTGCCAGTAGTGGTTGGGTCAGGCCCGGCTACACCTTC
14 | TRBJ1-5 | TRBV2 | - | - | CASSYSSSNQPQHF | TGTGCCAGCTCCTACTCATCGAGCAATCAGCCCCAGCATTTT
17 | TRBJ1-5 | TRBV23-1 | few | - | CASSRLPSLYSNQPQHF | TGCGCCAGCAGTCGACTTCCGTCCCTCTATAGCAATCAGCCCCAGCATTTT
15 | TRBJ1-2 | TRBV5-1 | - | TRBD1 | CASSLADRDPVGYTF | TGCGCCAGCAGCTTGGCGGACAGGGACCCGGTTGGCTACACCTTC
15 | TRBJ2-7 | TRBV4-3 | - | TRBD1 | CASSQERQGFWEQYF | TGCGCCAGCAGCCAAGAGAGACAGGGGTTTTGGGAGCAGTACTTC
14 | TRBJ1-1 | TRBV29-1 | - | - | CSGRGGIVESEAFF | TGCAGCGGTCGTGGGGGCATAGTCGAATCTGAAGCTTTCTTT
16 | TRBJ1-3 | TRBV6-4 | once | - | CASIPWGVSSGNTIYF | TGTGCCAGCATCCCCTGGGGCGTTAGCTCTGGAAACACCATATATTTT
13 | TRBJ1-3 | TRBV30 | - | - | CAFGGFSGNTIYF | TGTGCCTTCGGGGGTTTCTCTGGAAACACCATATATTTT
14 | TRBJ2-5 | TRBV5-1 | - | TRBD2 | CASRLAGLQETQYF | TGCGCCAGCCGACTAGCGGGGCTCCAAGAGACCCAGTACTTC
17 | TRBJ2-1 | TRBV4-1 | few | - | CASSQDRARGPYNEQFF | TGCGCCAGCAGCCAAGATCGAGCGCGGGGGCCCTACAATGAGCAGTTCTTC
15 | TRBJ2-1 | TRBV6-5 | - | TRBD2 | CASSYRLAGGNEQFF | TGTGCCAGCAGTTACAGACTAGCGGGGGGCAATGAGCAGTTCTTC
15 | TRBJ1-5 | TRBV4-3 | few | - | CASSQDGGSNQPQHF | TGCGCCAGCAGCCAAGACGGGGGGTCCAATCAGCCCCAGCATTTT
14 | TRBJ2-1 | TRBV19 | - | TRBD1 | CASAGTGVGNEQFF | TGTGCCAGCGCCGGGACAGGGGTTGGCAATGAGCAGTTCTTC
18 | TRBJ2-3 | TRBV5-4 | - | - | CASSLDSGWAASTDTQYF | TGTGCCAGCAGCCTGGATTCCGGTTGGGCCGCTAGCACAGATACGCAGTATTTT
14 | TRBJ2-7 | TRBV19 | - | - | CASSRYRDSYEQYF | TGTGCCAGTAGTAGATACAGAGACTCCTACGAGCAGTACTTC
15 | TRBJ1-6 | TRBV7-5 | few | - | CARSLPTPGNSPLHF | TGTGCCAGAAGCTTACCCACCCCCGGGAATTCACCCCTCCACTTT
15 | TRBJ1-2 | TRBV5-4 | - | - | CASSLVTVGYYGYTF | TGTGCCAGCAGCTTGGTGACAGTGGGGTACTATGGCTACACCTTC
22 | TRBJ2-6 | TRBV4-3 | - | TRBD2 | CASSRTKGGSAGGPRGANVLTF | TGCGCCAGCAGCCGAACAAAGGGAGGGTCGGCGGGAGGGCCGCGTGGGGCCAACGTCCTGACTTTC
17 | TRBJ1-1 | TRBV21-1 | - | - | CASSKGSYRGHSAEAFF | TGTGCCAGCAGCAAAGGGTCGTATAGGGGCCACTCCGCTGAAGCTTTCTTT
14 | TRBJ1-1 | TRBV5-1 | - | TRBD1 | CASSEGQGVGEAFF | TGCGCCAGCAGCGAGGGACAGGGGGTGGGCGAAGCTTTCTTT
16 | TRBJ2-6 | TRBV19 | few | TRBD1 | CASSRAGGSGANVLTF | TGTGCCAGTAGTAGGGCAGGGGGCTCTGGGGCCAACGTCCTGACTTTC
15 | TRBJ2-5 | TRBV5-1 | few | - | CASSLALNPEETQYF | TGCGCCAGCAGCTTGGCCCTGAACCCAGAAGAGACCCAGTACTTC
11 | TRBJ1-2 | TRBV6-1 | - | - | CASTQTRSYTF | TGTGCCAGCACCCAGACAAGGAGCTACACCTTC
19 | TRBJ2-7 | TRBV7-2 | few | TRBD2 | CASSPTGTSGLLSSYEQYF | TGTGCCAGCAGCCCTACCGGGACTAGCGGCCTTCTATCCTCCTACGAGCAGTACTTC
15 | TRBJ1-1 | TRBV5-1 | - | TRBD1 | CASSSEQGASAEAFF | TGCGCCAGCAGCTCGGAACAGGGGGCGAGCGCTGAAGCTTTCTTT
12 | TRBJ2-3 | TRBV28 | - | TRBD2 | CASSPTSYTQYF | TGTGCCAGCAGTCCGACTAGCTATACGCAGTATTTT
16 | TRBJ2-3 | TRBV10-3 | - | - | CAISESMLAFTDTQYF | TGTGCCATCAGTGAGAGTATGCTAGCGTTCACAGATACGCAGTATTTT
16 | TRBJ2-1 | TRBV9 | - | TRBD1 | CASSAPGTGLYNEQFF | TGTGCCAGCAGCGCTCCCGGGACAGGGTTATACAATGAGCAGTTCTTC